This record covers a single TCR beta chain. The data belong to a study of shared clonotypes between healthy human individuals. Per germline, CDR1 MDHEN and CDR2 SYDVKM. CDR3 size: 15 residues. The germline V and J ends were trimmed by 0 bases and 7 bases, with 15 bases remaining between them. Sequencing used immunoSEQ multiplex PCR; TCRdb keeps in-frame clones, though not all of them. Of a few million clones in the sample, about 92% were seen once. The specimen was naive CD4+ T cells from PBMCs. The subset was: CD45RA+ positively selected. The receptor comes from a man between 18 and 35 years old in good health. Some clones in this sample may be carry-over from other donors' samples. The V call is TRBV28, the J call TRBJ1-2; a possible D gene is TRBD1 (5 bases). CDR3 protein: CASSLWGWTSGGYTF. The CDR3 nucleotides are TGTGCCAGCAGTTTATGGGGGTGGACATCTGGTGGCTACACCTTC.